Shown below are 9 T cell receptor beta chains from a single sample sequenced in a study of blood T cell repertoires in COVID-19. Some clones are missing from TCRdb's copy, which holds only in-frame ones; the method was immunoSEQ multiplex PCR. The table lists approximately 250,000 clones, more than 75% of them singletons, with approximately 10% in the top ten. The sequenced material came from peripheral blood. These receptors were obtained from a man aged 40-50 years with active or convalescent COVID-19.

The chain recombines TRBV24-1 with TRBJ1-2, with 9 bases identical to TRBD1. CDR1 is KGHDR and CDR2 is SFDVKD in the germline V gene. Trimming at V came to 3 bases and at J to 7 bases, leaving 5 bases not matched to a gene. The CDR3 loop spans 14 amino acids. The CDR3 is CATSDPRDRVGYTF. The CDR3 DNA is TGTGCCACCAGTGATCCCCGGGACAGGGTTGGCTACACCTTC.

V is TRBV6-5 and J is TRBJ1-3, with D perhaps TRBD1 (5 bases). Trimming took off 4 bases at V and 4 bases at J, with 14 bases between the two ends. CDR1 is MNHEY and CDR2 is SVGAGI in the germline V gene. This CDR3 is 15 amino acids long. The CDR3 region has the DNA TGTGCCAGCAGTTCGGGACTACCTCTGGGAAACACCATATATTTT. Its translation is CASSSGLPLGNTIYF.

CDR3 in DNA: TGTGCCAGCAGCCCAGACACGGGGGGAATTGGAAACACCGGGGAGCTGTTTTTT. Protein sequence: CASSPDTGGIGNTGELFF. V usage is TRBV9 and J usage is TRBJ2-2, with 7 bases matching TRBD2. The CDR3 totals 18 residues. J lost 2 bases, V lost 4 bases, and 14 bases had no gene match. The germline CDR1 and CDR2 sequences are SGDLS and YYNGEE.

This clone was seen a few times. V gene TRBV30 combines with J gene TRBJ1-1; D not resolved. Germline loops: CDR1 GTSNPN, CDR2 SVGIG (reference sequence). CDR3 length equals 13 residues. Trimming took off 0 bases at V and 1 base at J, with 6 bases between the two ends. CDR3 residues: CAWSVYRNTEAFF. CDR3 nucleotides: TGTGCCTGGAGTGTATACAGGAACACTGAAGCTTTCTTT.

This clone was seen only a few times. The V gene is TRBV27, the J gene TRBJ1-1; no clear D. Germline-derived CDR1 and CDR2 are MNHEY and SMNVEV (reference sequence). The V and J ends lost 6 bases and 3 bases respectively, with 8 bases between them. This CDR3 spans 12 amino acids. DNA for the CDR3: TGTGCCAGCAGAACTAGAGACACTGAAGCTTTCTTT. Translating it yields CASRTRDTEAFF.

In this sample, this clone turned up once. The rearrangement joins TRBV24-1 to TRBJ2-3; TRBD2 agrees at 10 bases. The CDR3 is 14 amino acids. Per germline, CDR1 KGHDR and CDR2 SFDVKD. With V trimmed by 3 bases and J by 5 bases, 1 base remained unmatched. The CDR3 bases are TGTGCCACCAGTGATCGACTAGCGGGAGATACGCAGTATTTT. This encodes CATSDRLAGDTQYF.

The rearrangement links TRBV30 to TRBJ2-1; 8 bases line up with TRBD1. The CDR3 runs to 15 residues. Germline V gene sequence: CDR1 GTSNPN, CDR2 SVGIG (reference sequence). Trimming at V came to 1 base and at J to 5 bases, leaving 7 bases not matched to a gene. CDR3 sequence reads: CAWSAGQGTNNEQFF. The CDR3 coding sequence is TGTGCCTGGAGTGCCGGACAGGGAACAAACAATGAGCAGTTCTTC.

This clone was counted between two and nine times. The V and J genes are TRBV11-2 and TRBJ2-1, with a tentative D call TRBD2 (7 bases). The V end lost 7 bases, the J end lost 7 bases, and 20 bases lay between the germline ends. CDR1 SGHAT and CDR2 FQNNGV come from the germline V gene. This CDR3 is built from 15 residues. The CDR3 here is CASNRGAGAVNEQFF. CDR3 in DNA: TGTGCCAGCAACCGGGGGGCAGGGGCAGTAAATGAGCAGTTCTTC.

The chain links TRBV7-2 to TRBJ1-5; the D gene is possibly TRBD1 (6 bases). V was pared by 5 bases and J by 6 bases, with 17 bases between. Germline values: CDR1 SGHTA, CDR2 FQGNSA. This CDR3 contains 15 residues. CDR3 in DNA: TGTGCCAGCAGCCCAAATCTTGGGGGCATTCAGCCCCAGCATTTT. As protein: CASSPNLGGIQPQHF.